These T cell receptor beta chains were read from a single sample in a study of T cells in narcolepsy. Assay used: immunoSEQ multiplex PCR; TCRdb lists only in-frame clones, some missing. The data show fewer than 35,000 clones, 82% seen once. The sample consisted of CD45RA- memory CD4+ T cells from PBMCs. The origin of the receptors is a human donor with narcolepsy. The CDR3 runs from the conserved cysteine through the conserved F or W. The D gene is left open where the match is weak. Only some rows state a clone size, as once, few, many or a class for expanded clones.

D	V	size	J	CDR3	DNA
TRBD1	TRBV7-2	.	TRBJ1-2	CASSLDRGYGYTF	TGTGCCAGCAGCTTAGACAGGGGCTATGGCTACACCTTC
TRBD1	TRBV5-1	.	TRBJ2-5	CASSWEQGWETQYF	TGCGCCAGCAGCTGGGAACAGGGGTGGGAGACCCAGTACTTC
.	TRBV7-2	.	TRBJ2-1	CASSLYGSSYNEQFF	TGTGCCAGCAGCTTATACGGCAGCTCCTACAATGAGCAGTTCTTC
.	TRBV7-2	.	TRBJ1-1	CASSYGQSNTEAFF	TGTGCCAGCAGTTACGGACAGTCGAACACTGAAGCTTTCTTT
.	TRBV9	.	TRBJ2-3	CASSLTGTSRERQYF	TGTGCCAGCAGCCTCACCGGGACTTCTAGGGAGAGGCAGTATTTT
.	TRBV7-9	.	TRBJ1-1	CASSFLGDTEAFF	TGTGCCAGCAGCTTCTTAGGGGACACTGAAGCTTTCTTT
TRBD1	TRBV7-9	.	TRBJ1-2	CASSLVSTGNYGYTF	TGTGCCAGCAGCTTAGTCTCGACAGGGAACTATGGCTACACCTTC
TRBD1	TRBV5-1	.	TRBJ1-1	CASSPQGLEMNTEAFF	TGCGCCAGCAGCCCACAGGGGTTAGAGATGAACACTGAAGCTTTCTTT
.	TRBV7-3	.	TRBJ1-6	CASSLTWDGSSPLHF	TGTGCCAGCAGCTTAACGTGGGACGGATCTTCACCCCTCCACTTT
TRBD2	TRBV9	.	TRBJ2-1	CASRAGLANHNEQFF	TGTGCCAGCAGAGCGGGACTAGCAAACCACAATGAGCAGTTCTTC
.	TRBV29-1	.	TRBJ1-3	CSVDEGSGNTIYF	TGCAGCGTGGATGAGGGCTCTGGAAACACCATATATTTT
.	TRBV29-1	.	TRBJ2-7	CSYRGTGSYEQYF	TGCAGCTACCGGGGGACGGGCTCCTACGAGCAGTACTTC
.	TRBV6-1	.	TRBJ1-5	CASSEAGWANQPQHF	TGTGCCAGCAGTGAAGCGGGGTGGGCGAATCAGCCCCAGCATTTT
.	TRBV6-1	few	TRBJ2-7	CASTPSAGSYEQYF	TGTGCCAGCACCCCTAGCGCCGGTTCCTACGAGCAGTACTTC
.	TRBV7-6	.	TRBJ2-6	CASSLPVSGANVLTF	TGTGCCAGCAGCTTACCGGTCTCTGGGGCCAACGTCCTGACTTTC
.	TRBV19	.	TRBJ1-2	CASSLTAVGNYGYTF	TGTGCCAGTAGTCTTACAGCGGTAGGGAACTATGGCTACACCTTC
TRBD1	TRBV6-5	few	TRBJ2-7	CASSRTGGSYEQYF	TGTGCCAGCAGTCGGACAGGGGGGTCCTACGAGCAGTACTTC
.	TRBV9	.	TRBJ2-3	CASSVGGLATADTQYF	TGTGCCAGCAGCGTAGGGGGCCTAGCGACGGCAGATACGCAGTATTTT
.	TRBV5-4	.	TRBJ2-7	CASSLPSSYEQYF	TGTGCCAGCAGCTTGCCTAGCTCCTACGAGCAGTACTTC
.	TRBV27	.	TRBJ1-2	CASSLGGIGYTF	TGTGCCAGCAGTTTAGGGGGCATCGGCTACACCTTC
.	TRBV7-2	.	TRBJ2-7	CASSLDAQVTYEQYF	TGTGCCAGCAGCTTAGACGCCCAGGTCACCTACGAGCAGTACTTC
.	TRBV2	.	TRBJ1-2	CASSEGRLGHGYTF	TGTGCCAGCAGTGAAGGGCGTCTGGGGCATGGCTACACCTTC
TRBD1	TRBV4-3	few	TRBJ1-1	CASSQERGGGQGNTEAFF	TGCGCCAGCAGCCAAGAGCGTGGTGGGGGACAGGGGAACACTGAAGCTTTCTTT
.	TRBV30	.	TRBJ2-5	CAWRLRDQETQYF	TGTGCCTGGAGACTCAGGGACCAAGAGACCCAGTACTTC
.	TRBV30	.	TRBJ1-2	CAWSETGNYGYTF	TGTGCCTGGAGCGAAACAGGGAACTATGGCTACACCTTC
.	TRBV7-2	.	TRBJ1-5	CASSLYGSQPQHF	TGTGCCAGCAGCTTATACGGGTCTCAGCCCCAGCATTTT
.	TRBV10-3	.	TRBJ2-1	CAISEPPGNEQFF	TGTGCCATCAGTGAGCCCCCGGGGAATGAGCAGTTCTTC
.	TRBV7-9	.	TRBJ2-7	CASSLSQWSYEQYF	TGTGCCAGCAGCTTGAGCCAGTGGAGCTACGAGCAGTACTTC
TRBD1	TRBV5-5	.	TRBJ1-4	CASSLGQGEKLFF	TGTGCCAGCAGCTTGGGACAGGGTGAAAAACTGTTTTTT
.	TRBV10-3	.	TRBJ2-7	CAIRLPGAEQYF	TGTGCCATCAGACTACCCGGAGCCGAGCAGTACTTC
TRBD2	TRBV6-1	once	TRBJ2-7	CATSGTWLGEQYF	TGTGCCACGAGCGGGACTTGGCTTGGCGAGCAGTACTTC
.	TRBV6-1	.	TRBJ1-5	CASSLESNQPQHF	TGTGCCAGCAGTCTGGAGAGCAATCAGCCCCAGCATTTT
TRBD2	TRBV6-5	.	TRBJ2-5	CASRTSGKETQYF	TGTGCCAGCAGGACTAGCGGGAAGGAGACCCAGTACTTC
.	TRBV28	.	TRBJ2-7	CASSLSLYEQYF	TGTGCCAGCAGTTTATCCCTATACGAGCAGTACTTC
.	TRBV7-2	.	TRBJ1-1	CASSLYTGTTEAFF	TGTGCCAGCAGCTTGTACACAGGGACCACTGAAGCTTTCTTT
.	TRBV28	.	TRBJ1-5	CASSFTSGAGQPQHF	TGTGCCAGCAGTTTTACATCAGGGGCAGGTCAGCCCCAGCATTTT
TRBD2	TRBV10-1	.	TRBJ2-3	CASSESTPGLGPHTQYF	TGCGCCAGCAGTGAGTCTACGCCGGGACTAGGCCCGCATACGCAGTATTTT
.	TRBV18	.	TRBJ2-3	CASSPPSGGPSTDTQYF	TGTGCCAGCTCACCACCCTCGGGCGGCCCTAGCACAGATACGCAGTATTTT
TRBD2	TRBV7-9	.	TRBJ2-5	CASSPGVAGGGEETQYF	TGTGCCAGCAGCCCCGGGGTAGCGGGAGGTGGAGAAGAGACCCAGTACTTC
.	TRBV7-8	few	TRBJ2-3	CASSPPKVDTQYF	TGTGCCAGCAGCCCTCCCAAGGTGGATACGCAGTATTTT
.	TRBV6-5	few	TRBJ1-2	CASSYSTHDGYTF	TGTGCCAGCAGTTACTCGACACACGATGGCTACACCTTC
.	TRBV28	.	TRBJ1-5	CASKMENSNQPQHF	TGTGCCAGCAAGATGGAGAATAGCAATCAGCCCCAGCATTTT
TRBD1	TRBV27	.	TRBJ2-5	CASSLKVWGTAPLETQYF	TGTGCCAGCAGTTTAAAGGTCTGGGGGACAGCTCCATTGGAGACCCAGTACTTC
TRBD1	TRBV2	.	TRBJ2-2	CASSGDRAIGELFF	TGTGCCAGCAGTGGGGACAGGGCGATCGGGGAGCTGTTTTTT
TRBD1	TRBV7-2	.	TRBJ1-2	CASSSRRQGVDGYTF	TGTGCCAGCAGCTCCCGACGACAGGGGGTGGATGGCTACACCTTC
.	TRBV29-1	once	TRBJ1-1	CSGGGGGGTEAFF	TGCAGCGGGGGTGGGGGCGGCGGCACTGAAGCTTTCTTT
.	TRBV5-1	.	TRBJ1-5	CASSRDGLDQPQHF	TGCGCCAGCAGCCGGGACGGTCTGGACCAGCCCCAGCATTTT
.	TRBV27	once	TRBJ1-5	CASRFSRNQPQHF	TGTGCCAGCAGATTTAGCCGAAATCAGCCCCAGCATTTT
TRBD1	TRBV11-3	.	TRBJ1-1	CASNLGTGGTEAFF	TGTGCCAGCAACCTCGGGACAGGGGGCACTGAAGCTTTCTTT
.	TRBV5-1	once	TRBJ2-5	CASSLTSPETQYF	TGCGCCAGCAGCTTGACTAGTCCAGAGACCCAGTACTTC
.	TRBV6-1	.	TRBJ2-3	CASMGPLWDTQYF	TGTGCCAGCATGGGGCCCCTATGGGATACGCAGTATTTT
.	TRBV7-9	.	TRBJ2-5	CASSLGLPEETQYF	TGTGCCAGCAGCTTAGGTCTTCCCGAGGAGACCCAGTACTTC